Presented here are 3 T cell receptor beta chains from one specimen sequenced in a study of T cell responses to AZD1222 COVID-19 vaccine. Some clones are missing from TCRdb's copy, which holds only in-frame ones; the method was immunoSEQ multiplex PCR. The sample has around 120,000 clones; about 90% are singletons. The sample consisted of peripheral blood, taken on day 0 of AZD1222 vaccination. These receptors all come from an adult in good health.

This chain connects TRBV7-3 to TRBJ2-7, with D perhaps matching TRBD2 (6 bases). CDR1 SGHTA and CDR2 FQGTGA come from the germline V gene. The CDR3 runs to 15 residues. V shed 2 bases and J shed 0 bases, with 11 bases lying between them. The CDR3 bases are TGTGCCAGCAGCTTAGGTCCCGGGAGCTCCTACGAGCAGTACTTC. Amino acid sequence: CASSLGPGSSYEQYF.

This chain's CDR3 is CASSPITDTQYF. The CDR3 DNA reads TGTGCCAGCAGCCCCATAACAGATACGCAGTATTTT. V usage is TRBV12-3 or TRBV12-4 and J usage is TRBJ2-3, with unresolved D. The CDR3 has 12 amino acids. The germline V and J ends were trimmed by 6 bases and 3 bases, with 7 bases remaining between them.

This clone was counted a single time. The V and J genes are TRBV2 and TRBJ1-5; tentative D call: TRBD1 (5 bases). This CDR3 contains 14 residues. The germline V gene encodes CDR1 SNHLY and CDR2 FYNNEI. Deletions cut 7 bases from V and 0 bases from J, with 10 bases between. This CDR3 reads CASKGAASNQPQHF. For the CDR3, the DNA is TGTGCCAGCAAAGGGGCAGCTAGCAATCAGCCCCAGCATTTT. Filled out from reference TRBV2 and TRBJ1-5, the complete variable domain reads EPEVTQTPSHQVTQMGQEVILRCVPISNHLYFYWYRQILGQKVEFLVSFYNNEISEKSEIFDDQFSVERPDGSNFTLKIRSTKLEDSAMYFCASKGAASNQPQHFGDGTRLSIL.